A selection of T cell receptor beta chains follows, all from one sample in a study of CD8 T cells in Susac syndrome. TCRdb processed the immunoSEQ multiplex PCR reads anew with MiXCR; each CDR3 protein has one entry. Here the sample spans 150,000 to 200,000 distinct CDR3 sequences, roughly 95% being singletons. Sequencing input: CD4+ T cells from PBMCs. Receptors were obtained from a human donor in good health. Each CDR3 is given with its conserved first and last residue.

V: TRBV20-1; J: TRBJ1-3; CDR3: CSAPGQGLGNTIYF
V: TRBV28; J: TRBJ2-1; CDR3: CASSTLAGAGYNEQFF
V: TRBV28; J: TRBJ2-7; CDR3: CASSLSGGSRYEQYF
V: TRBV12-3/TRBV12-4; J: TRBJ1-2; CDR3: CASNLQVHINYGYTF
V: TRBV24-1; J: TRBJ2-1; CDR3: CATSDLGSRGNEQFF
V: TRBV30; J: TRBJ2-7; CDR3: CAWTLRHNSYEQYF
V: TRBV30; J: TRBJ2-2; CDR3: CAWTESPNTGELFF
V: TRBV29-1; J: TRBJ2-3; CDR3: CSVEQNGAGGTDTQYF
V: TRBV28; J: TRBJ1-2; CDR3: CASSFSGQDFNVYGYTF
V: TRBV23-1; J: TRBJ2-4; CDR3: CASSHLQGAKAKNIQYF
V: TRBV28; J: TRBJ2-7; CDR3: CASSWDRNYEQYF
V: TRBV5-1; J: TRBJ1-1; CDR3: CASSFLQGARAEAFF
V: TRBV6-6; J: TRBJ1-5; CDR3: CASSYGHNQPQHF
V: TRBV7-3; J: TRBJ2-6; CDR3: CASSSAGAGANVLTF
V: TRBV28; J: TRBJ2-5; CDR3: CASSLYGRDRGRKTQYF
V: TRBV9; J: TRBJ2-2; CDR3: CASSVDMAGNTGELFF
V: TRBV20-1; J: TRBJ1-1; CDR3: CSAGLDPSREAFF
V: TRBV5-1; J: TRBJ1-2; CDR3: CASSIGQVNYGYTF
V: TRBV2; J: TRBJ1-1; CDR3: CASRREGGSTEAFF
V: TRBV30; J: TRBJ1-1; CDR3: CAWSASYNYEAFF
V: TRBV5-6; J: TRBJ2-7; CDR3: CASSLNRGDEQYF
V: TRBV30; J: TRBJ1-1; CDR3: CAWSVFGGNTEAFF
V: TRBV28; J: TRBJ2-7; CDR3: CASSFSQGTYEQYF
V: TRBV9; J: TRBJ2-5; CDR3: CASTKGLAGVETQYF
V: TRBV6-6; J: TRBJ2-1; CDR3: CASTGQGALTYNEQFF
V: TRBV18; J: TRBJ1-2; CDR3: CASSQDSNYGYTF
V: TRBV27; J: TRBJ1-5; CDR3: CASSPGQGEQPQHF
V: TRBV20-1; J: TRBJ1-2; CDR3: CSARPQGKQGYTF
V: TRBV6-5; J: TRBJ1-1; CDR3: CASSYSRGGGAFF
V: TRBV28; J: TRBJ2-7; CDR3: CASSPSIRGRHEQYF
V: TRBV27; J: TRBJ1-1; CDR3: CASYPTEAFF
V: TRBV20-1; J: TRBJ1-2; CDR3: CSASMGVYGYTF
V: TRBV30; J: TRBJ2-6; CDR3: CAWSTPGQGQRSGANVLTF
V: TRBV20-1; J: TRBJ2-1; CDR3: CSARVGSGGYNEQFF
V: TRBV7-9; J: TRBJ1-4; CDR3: CASSLVARASNEKLFF
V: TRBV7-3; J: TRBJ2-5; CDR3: CASSLSGPQETQYF
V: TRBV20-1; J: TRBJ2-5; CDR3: CSARLEAETQYF
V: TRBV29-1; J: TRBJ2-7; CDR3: CSVFSGRAYEQYF
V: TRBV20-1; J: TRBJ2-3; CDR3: CSAPLRGADTQYF
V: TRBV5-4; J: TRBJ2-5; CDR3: CASSLAILKTQYF
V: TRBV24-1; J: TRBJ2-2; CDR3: CATSVRPGLANTGELFF
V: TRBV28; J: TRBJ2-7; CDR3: CASSLWGTSGSYEQYF
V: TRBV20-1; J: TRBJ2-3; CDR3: CSASQTGSPSRDTQYF